This T cell receptor (beta chain) derives from a study of shared clonotypes between healthy human individuals. Background on the study: There were three CD4 naive, three CD4 memory, two CD8 naive and one CD8 memory plates per donor.

Germline trimming cut 4 bases from V and 4 bases from J; bases unmatched to any gene: 6. This CDR3 contains 14 residues. Germline CDR1 SGHAT, CDR2 FQNNGV. Here immunoSEQ multiplex PCR was the method, and the copy in TCRdb shows in-frame clones only, minus some. The table lists about 1.5 million clones, over 95% of them singletons. The chain uses TRBV11-2 and TRBJ2-5, with TRBD1 matching over 7 bases. This clonotype was obtained from a man aged 30-40 years in good health. Sequenced input: naive CD4+ T cells sorted from blood. The subset was: CD45RA+ positively selected. Here the CDR3 reads CASSYGQAAETQYF. The CDR3 DNA reads as TGTGCCAGCAGCTATGGACAGGCAGCAGAGACCCAGTACTTC.